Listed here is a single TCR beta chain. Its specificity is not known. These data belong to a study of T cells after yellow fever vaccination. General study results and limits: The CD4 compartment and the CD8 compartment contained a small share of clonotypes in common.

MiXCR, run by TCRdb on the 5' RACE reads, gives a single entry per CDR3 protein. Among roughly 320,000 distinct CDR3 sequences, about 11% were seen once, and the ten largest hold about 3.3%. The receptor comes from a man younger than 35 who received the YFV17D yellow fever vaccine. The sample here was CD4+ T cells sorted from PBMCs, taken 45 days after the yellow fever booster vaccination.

The CDR3 spells CASSFVGAGAPLHF. The CDR3 DNA reads as TGTGCCAGCAGTTTTGTGGGGGCCGGGGCACCCCTCCACTTT. J is TRBJ1-6 and V is TRBV12-3 or TRBV12-4; possible D gene TRBD1, 6 bases. The V end lost 3 bases, the J end lost 11 bases, and 14 bases lay between the germline ends. The CDR3 covers 14 residues.